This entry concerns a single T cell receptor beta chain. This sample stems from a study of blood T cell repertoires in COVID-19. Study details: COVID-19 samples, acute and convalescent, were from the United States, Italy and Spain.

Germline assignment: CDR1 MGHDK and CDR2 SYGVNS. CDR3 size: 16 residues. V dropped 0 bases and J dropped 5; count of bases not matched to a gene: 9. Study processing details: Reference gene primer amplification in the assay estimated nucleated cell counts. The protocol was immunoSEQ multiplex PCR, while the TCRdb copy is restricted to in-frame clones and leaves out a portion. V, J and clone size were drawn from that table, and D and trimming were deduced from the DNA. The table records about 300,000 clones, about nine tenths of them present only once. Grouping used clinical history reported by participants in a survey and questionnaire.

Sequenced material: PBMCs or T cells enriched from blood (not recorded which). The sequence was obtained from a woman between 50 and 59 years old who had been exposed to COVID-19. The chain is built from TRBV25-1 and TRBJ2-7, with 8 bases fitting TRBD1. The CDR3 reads CASSEYSGQGGNEQYF. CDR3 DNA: TGTGCCAGCAGTGAATATTCCGGACAGGGCGGAAACGAGCAGTACTTC.